This T cell receptor beta chain was obtained from a study of blood T cell repertoires in COVID-19. The CDR3 is made up of 13 amino acids. CDR1 and CDR2 from the germline V gene are SNHLY and FYNNEI. V lost 1 base and J 8 bases, leaving 9 bases between the germline ends. Data came from immunoSEQ multiplex PCR; TCRdb stores just in-frame clones and leaves some out. The sample holds 77,000 or so clones, 75% to 90% seen once. The V call is TRBV2, the J call TRBJ1-5; weak D call: TRBD1 (6 bases). Sequenced input: peripheral blood. This TCR derives from a man older than 75 with acute or convalescent COVID-19. In DNA form, the CDR3 reads TGTGCCAGCAGTGAAGACAGGGTAAAGCCCCAGCATTTT. As protein: CASSEDRVKPQHF.